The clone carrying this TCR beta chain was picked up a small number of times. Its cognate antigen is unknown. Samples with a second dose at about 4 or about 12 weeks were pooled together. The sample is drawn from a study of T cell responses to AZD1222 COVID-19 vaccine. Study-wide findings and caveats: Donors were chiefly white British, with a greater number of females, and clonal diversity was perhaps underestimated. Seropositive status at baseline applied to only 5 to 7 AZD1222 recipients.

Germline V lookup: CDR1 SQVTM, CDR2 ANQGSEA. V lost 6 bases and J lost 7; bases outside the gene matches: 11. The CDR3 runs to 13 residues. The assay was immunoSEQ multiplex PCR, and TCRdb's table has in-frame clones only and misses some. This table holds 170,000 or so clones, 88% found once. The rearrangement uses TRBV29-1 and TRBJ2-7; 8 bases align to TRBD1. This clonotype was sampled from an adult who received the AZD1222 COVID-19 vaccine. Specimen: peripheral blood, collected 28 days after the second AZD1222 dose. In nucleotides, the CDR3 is TGCAGCGTCCGCCCGGGACAGGTCTCTGAGCAGTACTTC. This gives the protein CSVRPGQVSEQYF.